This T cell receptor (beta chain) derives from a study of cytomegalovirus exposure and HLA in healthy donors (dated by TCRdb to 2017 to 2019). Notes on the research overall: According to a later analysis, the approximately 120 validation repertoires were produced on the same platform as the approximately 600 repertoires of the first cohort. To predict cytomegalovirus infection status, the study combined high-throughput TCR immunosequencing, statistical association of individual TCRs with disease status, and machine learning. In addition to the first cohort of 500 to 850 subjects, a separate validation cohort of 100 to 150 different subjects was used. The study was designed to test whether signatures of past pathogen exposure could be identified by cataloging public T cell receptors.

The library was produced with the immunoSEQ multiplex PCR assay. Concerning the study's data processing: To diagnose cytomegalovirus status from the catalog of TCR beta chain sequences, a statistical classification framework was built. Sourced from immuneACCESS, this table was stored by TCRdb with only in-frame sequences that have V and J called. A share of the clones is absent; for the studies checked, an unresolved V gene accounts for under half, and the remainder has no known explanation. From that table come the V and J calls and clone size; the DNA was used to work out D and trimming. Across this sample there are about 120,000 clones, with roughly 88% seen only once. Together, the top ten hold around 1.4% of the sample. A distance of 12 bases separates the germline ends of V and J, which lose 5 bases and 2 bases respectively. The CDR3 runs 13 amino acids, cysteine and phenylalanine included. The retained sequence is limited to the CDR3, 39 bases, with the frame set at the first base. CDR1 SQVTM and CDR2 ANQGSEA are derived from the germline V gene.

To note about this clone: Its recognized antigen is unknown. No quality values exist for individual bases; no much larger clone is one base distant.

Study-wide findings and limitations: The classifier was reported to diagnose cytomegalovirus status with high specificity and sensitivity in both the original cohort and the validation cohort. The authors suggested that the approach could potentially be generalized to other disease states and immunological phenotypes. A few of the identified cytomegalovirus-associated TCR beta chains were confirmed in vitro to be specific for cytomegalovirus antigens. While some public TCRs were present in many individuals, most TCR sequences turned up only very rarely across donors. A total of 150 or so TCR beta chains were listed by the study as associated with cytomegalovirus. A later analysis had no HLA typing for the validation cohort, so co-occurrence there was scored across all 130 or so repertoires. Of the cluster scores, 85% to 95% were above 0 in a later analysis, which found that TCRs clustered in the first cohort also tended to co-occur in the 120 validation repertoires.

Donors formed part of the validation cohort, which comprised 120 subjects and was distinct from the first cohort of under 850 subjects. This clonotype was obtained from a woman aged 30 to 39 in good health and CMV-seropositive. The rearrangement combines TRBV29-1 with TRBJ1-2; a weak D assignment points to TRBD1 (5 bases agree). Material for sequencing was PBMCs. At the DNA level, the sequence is TGCAGCGTTTCCGGGACTTCCAACTATGGCTACACCTTC. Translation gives CSVSGTSNYGYTF.